The 4 T cell receptor beta chains below come from one sample, sequenced in a study of T-cell reconstitution after alpha-beta-depleted transplantation in children. Unique molecular identifiers featured in how the TCRbeta library was prepared. TCRdb reprocessed the PCR reads via MiXCR and lists one record per CDR3 protein. Of 500,000 to 750,000 distinct CDR3 sequences listed, 10% to 15% are singletons. Sequenced here: PBMCs, mostly from graft donor cells, sampled 360 days after TCRalphabeta/CD19-depleted stem cell transplant. These receptors all stem from a male patient between 10 and 17 years old who had a stem cell transplant for acute myeloid leukemia, so the T cells may come from the graft donor.

This clonotype was observed many times. The genes are TRBV27 and TRBJ2-4, with D tentatively TRBD1 (5 bases). Trimming pared 8 bases from V and 0 bases from J, leaving 23 bases between. The CDR3 consists of 18 residues. Germline V lookup: CDR1 MNHEY, CDR2 SMNVEV (reference sequence). The CDR3 here is CASEFLGPTRSAKNIQYF. The DNA of the CDR3 is TGTGCCAGCGAGTTTTTGGGGCCGACCCGGTCAGCCAAAAACATTCAGTACTTC.

The table lists this clonotype with a few counts. The chain couples TRBV6-4 to TRBJ2-3; TRBD2 aligns across 14 bases. Trimming removed 10 bases from V and 2 bases from J; junction bases left unmatched: 14. The CDR3 is 18 residues long. Germline CDR1 is MRHNA and CDR2 is SNTAGT. Here the CDR3 reads CAKKRGLAGEGYTDTQYF. CDR3 in DNA: TGTGCCAAGAAAAGGGGACTAGCGGGAGAGGGCTACACAGATACGCAGTATTTT.

This clonotype showed up many times. The V and J genes are TRBV20-1 and TRBJ1-6, with 8 positions matching TRBD1. This CDR3 spans 15 amino acids. Germline trimming cut 3 bases from V and 5 bases from J; bases unmatched to any gene: 6. The germline gives CDR1 DFQATT, CDR2 SNEGSKA (reference sequence). CDR3: CSARGGTGDNSPLHF. The CDR3, as DNA: TGCAGTGCTAGGGGTGGGACAGGAGATAATTCACCCCTCCACTTT.

This clonotype has just a few counts. The chain couples TRBV20-1 to TRBJ2-3; D call uncertain. The germline CDR1 and CDR2 sequences are DFQATT and SNEGSKA (reference sequence). V was trimmed by 0 bases and J by 8 bases, leaving 9 bases between them. The CDR3 consists of 12 residues. CDR3 coding DNA: TGCAGTGCTAGAGATTCGGTGGCTACGCAGTATTTT. As protein: CSARDSVATQYF.